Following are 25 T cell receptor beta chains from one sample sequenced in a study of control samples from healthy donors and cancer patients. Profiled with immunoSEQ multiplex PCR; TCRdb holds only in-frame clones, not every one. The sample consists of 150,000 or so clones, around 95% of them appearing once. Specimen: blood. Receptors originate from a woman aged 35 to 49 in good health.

The CDR3 sequence is CASSVTGNTEAFF. The CDR3 nucleotides are TGTGCCAGCAGCGTCACAGGGAACACTGAAGCTTTCTTT. The rearrangement joins TRBV7-3 to TRBJ1-1; the D gene is possibly TRBD1 (5 bases). The germline CDR1 and CDR2 sequences are SGHTA and FQGTGA. V gave up 5 bases and J gave up 1 base, with 8 bases separating them. The CDR3 spans 13 residues.

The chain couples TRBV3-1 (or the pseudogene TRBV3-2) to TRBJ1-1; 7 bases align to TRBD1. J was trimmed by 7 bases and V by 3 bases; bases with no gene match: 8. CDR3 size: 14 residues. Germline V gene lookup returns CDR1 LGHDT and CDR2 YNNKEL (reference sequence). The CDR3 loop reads CASSQIPGQIEAFF. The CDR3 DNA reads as TGTGCCAGCAGCCAGATTCCGGGACAGATTGAAGCTTTCTTT.

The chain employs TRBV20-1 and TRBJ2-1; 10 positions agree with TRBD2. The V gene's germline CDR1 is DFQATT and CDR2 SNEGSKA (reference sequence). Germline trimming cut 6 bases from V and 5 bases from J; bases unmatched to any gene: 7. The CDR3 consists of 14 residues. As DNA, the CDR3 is TGCAGTGCAAGTCTAGCGGGGGCCAACAATGAGCAGTTCTTC. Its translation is CSASLAGANNEQFF.

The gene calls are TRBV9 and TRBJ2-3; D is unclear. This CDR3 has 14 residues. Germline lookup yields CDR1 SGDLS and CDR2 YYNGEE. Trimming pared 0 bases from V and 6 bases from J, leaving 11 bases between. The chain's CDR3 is CASSVGILRDTQYF. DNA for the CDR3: TGTGCCAGCAGCGTAGGAATCCTCCGGGATACGCAGTATTTT.

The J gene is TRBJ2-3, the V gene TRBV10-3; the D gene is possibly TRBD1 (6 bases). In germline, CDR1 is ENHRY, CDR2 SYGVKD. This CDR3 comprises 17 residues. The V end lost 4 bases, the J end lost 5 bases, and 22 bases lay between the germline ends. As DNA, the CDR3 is TGTGCCATCAGTGGAGAAAGGACAGCCGAGGCAATAGATACGCAGTATTTT. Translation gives CAISGERTAEAIDTQYF.

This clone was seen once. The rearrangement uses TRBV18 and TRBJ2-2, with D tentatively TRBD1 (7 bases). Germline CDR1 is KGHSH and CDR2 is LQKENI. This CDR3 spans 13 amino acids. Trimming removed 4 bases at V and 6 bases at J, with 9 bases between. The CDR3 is CASSRRGAGELFF. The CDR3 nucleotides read TGTGCCAGCTCACGCAGGGGGGCCGGGGAGCTGTTTTTT.

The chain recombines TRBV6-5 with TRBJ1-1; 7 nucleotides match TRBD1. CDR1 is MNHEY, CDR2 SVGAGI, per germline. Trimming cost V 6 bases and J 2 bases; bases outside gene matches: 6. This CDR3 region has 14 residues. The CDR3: CASSWTGLNTEAFF. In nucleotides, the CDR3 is TGTGCCAGCAGCTGGACAGGCCTTAACACTGAAGCTTTCTTT.

The CDR3 bases are TGCGCCAGCAGCCAAGCAATAGGACAGGGGGCGACCGGGGGGTCCAAAAACATTCAGTACTTC. Its translation: CASSQAIGQGATGGSKNIQYF. The V call is TRBV4-3, the J call TRBJ2-4; 11 bases match TRBD1. Trimming removed 1 base from V and 2 bases from J; junction bases left unmatched: 16. The CDR3 totals 21 residues. From germline, CDR1 is LGHNA and CDR2 YSLEER.

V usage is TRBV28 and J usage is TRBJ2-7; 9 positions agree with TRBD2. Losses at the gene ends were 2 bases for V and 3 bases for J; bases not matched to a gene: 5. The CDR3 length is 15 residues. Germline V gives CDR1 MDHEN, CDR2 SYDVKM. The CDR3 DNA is TGTGCCAGCAGTTTAGCGGGAGGGGGCCTCTACGAGCAGTACTTC. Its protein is CASSLAGGGLYEQYF.

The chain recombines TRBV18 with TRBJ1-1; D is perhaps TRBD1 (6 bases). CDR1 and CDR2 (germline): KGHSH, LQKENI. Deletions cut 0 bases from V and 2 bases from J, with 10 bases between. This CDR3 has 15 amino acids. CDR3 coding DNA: TGTGCCAGCTCACCACCGCTCGGGACAAACACTGAAGCTTTCTTT. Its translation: CASSPPLGTNTEAFF.

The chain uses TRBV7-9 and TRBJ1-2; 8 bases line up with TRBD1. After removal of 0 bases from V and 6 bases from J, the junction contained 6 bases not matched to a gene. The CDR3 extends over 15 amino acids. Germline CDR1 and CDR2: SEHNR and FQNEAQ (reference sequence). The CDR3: CASSLAVDRDHGYTF. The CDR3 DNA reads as TGTGCCAGCAGCTTAGCCGTGGACAGGGACCATGGCTACACCTTC. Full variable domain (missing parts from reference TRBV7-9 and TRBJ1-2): DTGVSQNPRHKITKRGQNVTFRCDPISEHNRLYWYRQTLGQGPEFLTYFQNEAQLEKSRLLSDRFSAERPKGSFSTLEIQRTEQGDSAMYLCASSLAVDRDHGYTFGSGTRLTVV.

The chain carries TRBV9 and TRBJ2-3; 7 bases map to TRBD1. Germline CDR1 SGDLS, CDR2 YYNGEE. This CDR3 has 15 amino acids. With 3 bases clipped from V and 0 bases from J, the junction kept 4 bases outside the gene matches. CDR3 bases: TGTGCCAGCAGCGGACAGGGATATAGCACAGATACGCAGTATTTT. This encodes CASSGQGYSTDTQYF.

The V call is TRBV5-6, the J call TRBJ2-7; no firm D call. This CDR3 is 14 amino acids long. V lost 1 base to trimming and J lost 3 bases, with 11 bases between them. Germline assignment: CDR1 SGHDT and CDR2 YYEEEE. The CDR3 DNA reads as TGTGCCAGCAGCTTGTCCGACGGCCACTACGAGCAGTACTTC. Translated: CASSLSDGHYEQYF.

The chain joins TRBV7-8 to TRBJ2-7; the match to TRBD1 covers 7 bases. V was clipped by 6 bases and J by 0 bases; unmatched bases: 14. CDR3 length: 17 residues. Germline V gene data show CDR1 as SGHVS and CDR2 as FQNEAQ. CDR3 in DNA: TGTGCCAGCAGATCCGCTAAAGGACAGGCGAGCTCCTACGAGCAGTACTTC. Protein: CASRSAKGQASSYEQYF.

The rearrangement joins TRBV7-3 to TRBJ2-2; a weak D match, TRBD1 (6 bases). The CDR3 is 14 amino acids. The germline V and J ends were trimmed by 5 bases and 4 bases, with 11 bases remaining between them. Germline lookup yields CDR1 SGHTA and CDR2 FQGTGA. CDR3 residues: CASSIYRATGELFF. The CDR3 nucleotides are TGTGCCAGCAGCATATACAGGGCCACCGGGGAGCTGTTTTTT.

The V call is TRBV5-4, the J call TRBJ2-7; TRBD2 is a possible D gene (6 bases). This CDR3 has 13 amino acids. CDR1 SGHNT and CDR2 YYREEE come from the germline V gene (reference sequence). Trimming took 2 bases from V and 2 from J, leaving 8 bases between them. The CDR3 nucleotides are TGTGCCAGCAGCTTTAGCGGTACCTACGAGCAGTACTTC. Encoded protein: CASSFSGTYEQYF.

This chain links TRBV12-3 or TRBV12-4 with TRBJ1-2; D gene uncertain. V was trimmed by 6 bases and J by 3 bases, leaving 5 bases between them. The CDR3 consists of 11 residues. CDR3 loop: CASSPYYGYTF. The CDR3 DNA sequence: TGTGCCAGCAGCCCTTACTATGGCTACACCTTC.

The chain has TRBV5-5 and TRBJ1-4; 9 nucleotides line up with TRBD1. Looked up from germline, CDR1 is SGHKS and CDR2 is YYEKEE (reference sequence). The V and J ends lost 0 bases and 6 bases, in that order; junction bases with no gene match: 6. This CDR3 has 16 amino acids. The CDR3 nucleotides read TGTGCCAGCAGCTTGGAGGGGACAGGGCCATATGAAAAACTGTTTTTT. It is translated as CASSLEGTGPYEKLFF.

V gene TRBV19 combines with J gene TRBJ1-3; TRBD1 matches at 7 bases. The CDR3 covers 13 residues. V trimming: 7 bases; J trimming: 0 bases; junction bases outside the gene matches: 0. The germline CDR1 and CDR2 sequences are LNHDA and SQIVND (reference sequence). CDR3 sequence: CASNRGSGNTIYF. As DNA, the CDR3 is TGTGCCAGTAACAGGGGCTCTGGAAACACCATATATTTT.

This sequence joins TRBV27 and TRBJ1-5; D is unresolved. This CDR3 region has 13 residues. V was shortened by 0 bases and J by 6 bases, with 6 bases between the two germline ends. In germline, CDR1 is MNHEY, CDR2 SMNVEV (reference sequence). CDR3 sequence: CASSLSGSQPQHF. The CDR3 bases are TGTGCCAGCAGTTTATCGGGCAGTCAGCCCCAGCATTTT.

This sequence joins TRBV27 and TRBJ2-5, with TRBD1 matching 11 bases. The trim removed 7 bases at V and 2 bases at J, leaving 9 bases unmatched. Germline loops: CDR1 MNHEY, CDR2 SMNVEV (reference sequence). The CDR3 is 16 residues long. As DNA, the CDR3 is TGTGCCAGCAAGAGGACAGGGGGCTTGTGGCAAGAGACCCAGTACTTC. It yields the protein CASKRTGGLWQETQYF.

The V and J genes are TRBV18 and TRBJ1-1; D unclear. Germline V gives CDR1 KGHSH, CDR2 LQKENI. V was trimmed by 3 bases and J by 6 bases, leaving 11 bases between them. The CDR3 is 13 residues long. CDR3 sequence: CASSPQKWAEAFF. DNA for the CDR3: TGTGCCAGCTCACCCCAGAAATGGGCTGAAGCTTTCTTT.

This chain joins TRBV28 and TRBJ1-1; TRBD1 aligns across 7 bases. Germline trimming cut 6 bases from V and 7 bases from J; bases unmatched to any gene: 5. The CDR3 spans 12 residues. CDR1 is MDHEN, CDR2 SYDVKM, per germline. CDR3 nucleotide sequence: TGTGCCAGCAGACCGACAGGGTTTGAAGCTTTCTTT. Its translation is CASRPTGFEAFF.

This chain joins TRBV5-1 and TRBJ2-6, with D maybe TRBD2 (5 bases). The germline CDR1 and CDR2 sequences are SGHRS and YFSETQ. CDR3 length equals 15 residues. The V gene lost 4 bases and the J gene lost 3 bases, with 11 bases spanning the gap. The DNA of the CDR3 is TGCGCCAGCAGCAGCCAAGGGAGTGGGGCCAACGTCCTGACTTTC. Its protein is CASSSQGSGANVLTF.

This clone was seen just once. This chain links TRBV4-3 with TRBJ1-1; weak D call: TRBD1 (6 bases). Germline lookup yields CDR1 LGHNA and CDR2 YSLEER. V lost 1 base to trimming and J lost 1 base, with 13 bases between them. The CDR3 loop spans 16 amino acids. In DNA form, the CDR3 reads TGCGCCAGCAGCCAAGGAGGGGGGCTAGCGAACACTGAAGCTTTCTTT. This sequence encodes CASSQGGGLANTEAFF.